This record covers a single T cell receptor (beta chain). What it binds is unknown. It was with a sample-barcoded 5' primer and a J-beta primer mix that a second PCR of roughly 7 to 12 cycles was run. With 12 random nucleotides, a template-switch adaptor tagged each individual cDNA molecule. MiXCR, run by TCRdb on the 5' RACE reads, gives a single entry per CDR3 protein. This sample has about 1.1 million distinct CDR3 sequences, with 35% to 40% found just once. Germline CDR1 SQVTM, CDR2 ANQGSEA. The CDR3 length is 13 residues. Trimming removed 6 bases from V and 5 bases from J, with 14 bases in between. This entry comes from a study of blood T cells in healthy people across ages. In the study overall: About one barcoded beta molecule per two T cells came from capture by template switching.

PBMCs numbering at least 7 million were isolated per sample. Regarding the study as a whole: The lack of PBMC sorting stopped any conclusive naive versus antigen-experienced comparison.

The sequence was obtained from a young man in good health. Sequenced material: blood. V usage is TRBV29-1 and J usage is TRBJ2-1; the D gene could be TRBD1 or TRBD2 (5 bases each). The CDR3 region is CSVGDEPHNEQFF. CDR3 in DNA: TGCAGCGTGGGGGATGAGCCCCACAATGAGCAGTTCTTC.